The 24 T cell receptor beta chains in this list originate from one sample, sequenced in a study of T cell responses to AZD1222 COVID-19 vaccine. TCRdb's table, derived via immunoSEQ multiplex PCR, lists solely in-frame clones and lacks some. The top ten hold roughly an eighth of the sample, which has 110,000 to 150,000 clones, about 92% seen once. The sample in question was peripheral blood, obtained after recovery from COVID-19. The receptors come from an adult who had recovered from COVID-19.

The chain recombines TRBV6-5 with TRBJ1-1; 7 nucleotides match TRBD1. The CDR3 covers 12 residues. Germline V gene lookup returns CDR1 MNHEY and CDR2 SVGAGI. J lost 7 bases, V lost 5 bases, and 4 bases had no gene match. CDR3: CASSRQGNEAFF. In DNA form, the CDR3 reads TGTGCCAGCAGTCGACAGGGAAATGAAGCTTTCTTT.

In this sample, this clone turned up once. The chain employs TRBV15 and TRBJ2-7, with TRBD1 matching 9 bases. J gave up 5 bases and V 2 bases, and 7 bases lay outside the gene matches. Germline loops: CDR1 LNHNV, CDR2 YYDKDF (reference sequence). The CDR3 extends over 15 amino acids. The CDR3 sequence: CATSRRTGASDEQYF. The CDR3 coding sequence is TGTGCCACCAGCAGAAGGACAGGGGCGTCGGACGAGCAGTACTTC. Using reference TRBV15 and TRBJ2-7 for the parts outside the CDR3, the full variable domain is DAMVIQNPRYQVTQFGKPVTLSCSQTLNHNVMYWYQQKSSQAPKLLFHYYDKDFNNEADTPDNFQSRRPNTSFCFLDIRSPGLGDTAMYLCATSRRTGASDEQYFGPGTRLTVT.

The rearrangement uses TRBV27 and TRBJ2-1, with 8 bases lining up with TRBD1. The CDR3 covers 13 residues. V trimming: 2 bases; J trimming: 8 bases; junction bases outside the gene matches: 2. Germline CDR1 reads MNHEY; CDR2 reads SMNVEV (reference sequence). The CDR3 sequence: CASSLGTGYEQFF. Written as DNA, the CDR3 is TGTGCCAGCAGTTTAGGGACAGGCTATGAGCAGTTCTTC.

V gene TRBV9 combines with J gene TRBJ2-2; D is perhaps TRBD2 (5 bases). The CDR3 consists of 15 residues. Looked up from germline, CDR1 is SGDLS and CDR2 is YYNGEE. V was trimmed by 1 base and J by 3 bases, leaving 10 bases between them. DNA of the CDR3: TGTGCCAGCAGCGTACGGGGTCGTGACACCGGGGAGCTGTTTTTT. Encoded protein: CASSVRGRDTGELFF. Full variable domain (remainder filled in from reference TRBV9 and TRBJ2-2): DSGVTQTPKHLITATGQRVTLRCSPRSGDLSVYWYQQSLDQGLQFLIQYYNGEERAKGNILERFSAQQFPDLHSELNLSSLELGDSALYFCASSVRGRDTGELFFGEGSRLTVL.

For the CDR3, the DNA is TGTGCAAGTCGCTCAAGGCTGGGCGTTTCCTACGAGCAGTACTTC. Translated, it gives CASRSRLGVSYEQYF. V and J are TRBV12-2 and TRBJ2-7; whether TRBD1, the table's D call, matches the DNA was not checked. TRBV12-2 is reported as a pseudogene. There are 15 residues in the CDR3.

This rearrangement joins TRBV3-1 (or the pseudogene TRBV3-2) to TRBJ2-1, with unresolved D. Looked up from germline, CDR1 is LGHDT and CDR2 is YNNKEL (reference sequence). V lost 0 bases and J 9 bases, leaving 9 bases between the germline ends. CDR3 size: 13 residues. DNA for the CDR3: TGTGCCAGCAGCCAAGACCAGAGCACTGAGCAGTTCTTC. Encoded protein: CASSQDQSTEQFF.

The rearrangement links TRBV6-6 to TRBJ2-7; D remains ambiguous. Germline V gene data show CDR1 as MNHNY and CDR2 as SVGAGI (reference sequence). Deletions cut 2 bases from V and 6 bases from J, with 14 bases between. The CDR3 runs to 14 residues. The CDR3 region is CASSYLADGPEQYF. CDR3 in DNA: TGTGCCAGCAGTTACCTTGCGGACGGACCCGAGCAGTACTTC.

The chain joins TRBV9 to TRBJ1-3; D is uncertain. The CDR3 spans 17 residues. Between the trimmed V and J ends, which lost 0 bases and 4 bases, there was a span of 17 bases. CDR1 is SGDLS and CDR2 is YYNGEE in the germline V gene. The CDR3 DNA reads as TGTGCCAGCAGCGTAGGTCCCCACTGGCCCGGGGGAAACACCATATATTTT. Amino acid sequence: CASSVGPHWPGGNTIYF. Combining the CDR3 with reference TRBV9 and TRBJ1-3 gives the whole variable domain DSGVTQTPKHLITATGQRVTLRCSPRSGDLSVYWYQQSLDQGLQFLIQYYNGEERAKGNILERFSAQQFPDLHSELNLSSLELGDSALYFCASSVGPHWPGGNTIYFGEGSWLTVV.

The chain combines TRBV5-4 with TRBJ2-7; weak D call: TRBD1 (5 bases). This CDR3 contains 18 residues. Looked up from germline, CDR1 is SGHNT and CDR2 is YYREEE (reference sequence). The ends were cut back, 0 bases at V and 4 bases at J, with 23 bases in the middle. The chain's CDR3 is CASSLEVPGWESLYEQYF. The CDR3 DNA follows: TGTGCCAGCAGCTTGGAGGTCCCAGGGTGGGAATCTCTATACGAGCAGTACTTC. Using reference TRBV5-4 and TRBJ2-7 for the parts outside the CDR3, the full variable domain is ETGVTQSPTHLIKTRGQQVTLRCSSQSGHNTVSWYQQALGQGPQFIFQYYREEENGRGNFPPRFSGLQFPNYSSELNVNALELDDSALYLCASSLEVPGWESLYEQYFGPGTRLTVT.

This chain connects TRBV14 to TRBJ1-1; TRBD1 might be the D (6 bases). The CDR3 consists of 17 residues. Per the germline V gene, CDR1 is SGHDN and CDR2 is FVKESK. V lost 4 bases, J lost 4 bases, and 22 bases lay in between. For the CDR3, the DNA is TGTGCCAGCAGCCTAACCATGCGGGACTTAGGGGGCACTGAAGCTTTCTTT. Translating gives CASSLTMRDLGGTEAFF.

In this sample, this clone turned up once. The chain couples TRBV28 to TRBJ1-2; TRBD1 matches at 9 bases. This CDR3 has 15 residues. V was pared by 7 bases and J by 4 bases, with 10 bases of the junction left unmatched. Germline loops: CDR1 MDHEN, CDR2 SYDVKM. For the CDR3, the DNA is TGTGCCAGCAACTGGCCGGGACAGGGCCTCTATGGCTACACCTTC. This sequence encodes CASNWPGQGLYGYTF.

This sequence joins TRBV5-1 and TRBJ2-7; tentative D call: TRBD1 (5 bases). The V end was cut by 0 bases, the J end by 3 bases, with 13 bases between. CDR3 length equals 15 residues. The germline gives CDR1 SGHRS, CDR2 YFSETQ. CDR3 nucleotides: TGCGCCAGCAGCTTGGATAGCAGGGATCACTACGAGCAGTACTTC. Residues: CASSLDSRDHYEQYF.

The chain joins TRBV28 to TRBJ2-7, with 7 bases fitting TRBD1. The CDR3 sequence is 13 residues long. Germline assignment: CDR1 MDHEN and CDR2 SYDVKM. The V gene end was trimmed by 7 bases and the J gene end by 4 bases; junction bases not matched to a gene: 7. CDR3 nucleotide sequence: TGTGCCAGCACCAGGGACAGTTCTTACGAGCAGTACTTC. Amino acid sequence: CASTRDSSYEQYF.

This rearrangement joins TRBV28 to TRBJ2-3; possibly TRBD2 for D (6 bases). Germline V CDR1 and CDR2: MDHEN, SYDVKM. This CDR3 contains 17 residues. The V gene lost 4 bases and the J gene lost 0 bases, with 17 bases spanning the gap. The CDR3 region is CASSSHGGGASTDTQYF. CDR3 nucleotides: TGTGCCAGCAGTTCCCATGGAGGCGGGGCAAGCACAGATACGCAGTATTTT.

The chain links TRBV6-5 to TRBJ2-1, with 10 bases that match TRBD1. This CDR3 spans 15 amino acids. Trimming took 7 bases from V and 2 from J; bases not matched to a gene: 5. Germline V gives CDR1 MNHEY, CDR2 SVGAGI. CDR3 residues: CASNPGTGAYNEQFF. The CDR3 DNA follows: TGTGCCAGCAACCCCGGGACAGGGGCCTACAATGAGCAGTTCTTC.

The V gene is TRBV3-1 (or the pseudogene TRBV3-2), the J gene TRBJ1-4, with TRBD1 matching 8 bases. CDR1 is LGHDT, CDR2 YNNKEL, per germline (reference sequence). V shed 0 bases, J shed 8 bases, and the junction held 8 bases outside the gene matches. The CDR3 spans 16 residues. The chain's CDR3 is CASSQDQGAGEEKLFF. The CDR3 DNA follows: TGTGCCAGCAGCCAAGATCAGGGGGCGGGAGAGGAAAAACTGTTTTTT.

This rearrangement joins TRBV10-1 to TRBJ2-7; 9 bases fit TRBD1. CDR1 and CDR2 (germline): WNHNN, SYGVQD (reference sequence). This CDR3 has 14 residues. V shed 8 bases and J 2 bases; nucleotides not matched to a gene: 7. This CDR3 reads CASGSGTGTYEQYF. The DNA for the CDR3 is TGCGCCAGCGGGTCCGGGACAGGGACCTACGAGCAGTACTTC.

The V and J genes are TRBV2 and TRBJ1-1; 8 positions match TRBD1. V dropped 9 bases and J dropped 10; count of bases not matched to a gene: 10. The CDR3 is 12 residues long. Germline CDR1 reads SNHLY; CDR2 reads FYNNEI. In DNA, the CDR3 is TGTGCCAGTCTAGGACAGGGCGCCGGAGCTTTCTTT. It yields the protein CASLGQGAGAFF.

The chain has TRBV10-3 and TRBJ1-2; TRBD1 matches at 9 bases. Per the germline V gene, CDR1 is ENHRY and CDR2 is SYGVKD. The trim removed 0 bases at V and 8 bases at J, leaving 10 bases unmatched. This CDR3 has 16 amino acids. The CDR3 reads CAISESGGTGKDGYTF. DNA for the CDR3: TGTGCCATCAGTGAGTCCGGAGGGACAGGGAAGGACGGCTACACCTTC.

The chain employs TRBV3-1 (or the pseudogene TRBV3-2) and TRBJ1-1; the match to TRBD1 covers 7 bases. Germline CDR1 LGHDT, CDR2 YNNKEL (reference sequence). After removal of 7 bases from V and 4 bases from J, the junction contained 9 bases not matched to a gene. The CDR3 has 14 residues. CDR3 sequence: CASNQGGRSTEAFF. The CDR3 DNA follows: TGTGCCAGCAATCAAGGGGGCCGGAGCACTGAAGCTTTCTTT.

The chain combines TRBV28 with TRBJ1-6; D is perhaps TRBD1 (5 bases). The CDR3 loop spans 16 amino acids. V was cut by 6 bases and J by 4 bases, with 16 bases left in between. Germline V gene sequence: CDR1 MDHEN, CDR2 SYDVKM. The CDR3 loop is CASSNIGDGYNSPLHF. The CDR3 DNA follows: TGTGCCAGCAGCAATATAGGGGACGGGTATAATTCACCCCTCCACTTT.

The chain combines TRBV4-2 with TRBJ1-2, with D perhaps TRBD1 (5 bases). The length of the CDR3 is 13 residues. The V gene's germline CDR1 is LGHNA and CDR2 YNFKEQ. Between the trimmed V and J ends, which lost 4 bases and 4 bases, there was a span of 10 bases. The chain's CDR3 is CASSPLGVYGYTF. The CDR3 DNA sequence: TGTGCCAGCAGCCCTCTGGGGGTCTATGGCTACACCTTC.

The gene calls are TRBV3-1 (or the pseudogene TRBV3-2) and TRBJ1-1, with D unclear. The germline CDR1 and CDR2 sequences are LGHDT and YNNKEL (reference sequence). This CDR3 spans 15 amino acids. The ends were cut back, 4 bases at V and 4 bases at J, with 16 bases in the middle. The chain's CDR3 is CASSLRKLGSTEAFF. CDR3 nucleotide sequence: TGTGCCAGCAGCCTCCGCAAGTTAGGGAGCACTGAAGCTTTCTTT.

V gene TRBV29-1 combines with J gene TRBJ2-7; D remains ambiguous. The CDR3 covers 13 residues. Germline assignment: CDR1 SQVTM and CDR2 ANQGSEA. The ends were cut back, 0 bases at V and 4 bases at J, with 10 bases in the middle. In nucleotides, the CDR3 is TGCAGCGTTGAAGACCAAACTAAGTACGAGCAGTACTTC. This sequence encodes CSVEDQTKYEQYF.